This TCR beta chain came from a study of blood T cell repertoires in COVID-19. Overall study context: Researchers got acute and convalescent COVID-19 samples from the United States, Italy and Spain.

V was shortened by 5 bases and J by 5 bases, with 16 bases between the two germline ends. The CDR3 consists of 15 residues. Germline-derived CDR1 and CDR2 are MNHEY and SVGAGI. Participants, roughly 18 to 89 years old, spanned approximately 25 US areas. Original data processing: By means of reference gene primer amplification, nucleated cell counts were estimated. Profiling relied on immunoSEQ multiplex PCR, and the TCRdb table lists in-frame clones only, not all of them. D and trimming were read from the DNA, whereas the V and J calls and clone size are those reported in that table. The sample yields about 270,000 clones, just over 90% seen once.

The source material was PBMCs or T cells enriched from blood (not recorded which). The gene calls are TRBV6-5 and TRBJ1-5; the D is unclear. The TCR comes from a middle-aged woman with acute COVID-19. CDR3 amino acids: CASSLTEGGHQPQHF. The CDR3 DNA follows: TGTGCCAGCAGTCTGACGGAGGGAGGCCATCAGCCCCAGCATTTT.